This T cell receptor (beta chain) was sequenced for a study of blood T cell repertoires in COVID-19. The overall study: PBMCs, B-cell-depleted T cells, or T cells were the source of the cDNA or gDNA that made up the material.

Methods used by the authors: Quantification of nucleated cells was approximated via reference gene primer amplification. The protocol was immunoSEQ multiplex PCR, while the TCRdb copy is restricted to in-frame clones and leaves out a portion. Clone size and V and J calls were adopted from that table, with D and trimming inferred from the DNA. The sample consists of roughly 400,000 clones, roughly 88% of them appearing once. This sequence originates from a man aged 18 to 30 who had recovered from COVID-19. Material: PBMCs or T cells enriched from blood (not recorded which).

The DNA for the CDR3 is TGCGCCAGCAGCGCAGGGACATACAGACAAGAGACCCAGTACTTC. As protein: CASSAGTYRQETQYF. The chain carries TRBV5-1 and TRBJ2-5, with D possibly matching TRBD1 (6 bases). Germline assignment: CDR1 SGHRS and CDR2 YFSETQ. The V and J ends lost 4 bases and 2 bases respectively, with 15 bases between them. The CDR3 loop spans 15 amino acids.